This T cell receptor (beta chain) was sequenced during a study of CD8 T cells in ankylosing spondylitis. V lost 10 bases and J 5 bases, leaving 15 bases between the germline ends. Germline CDR1 is SGHDT and CDR2 is YYEEEE. The CDR3 is 12 amino acids. Study results and limitations: Ankylosing spondylitis blood appeared to be characterized by a TCR beta motif of eight highly homologous variants. Enrichment of disease-linked clones was reportedly significant in matched ankylosing spondylitis synovial fluid.

Via MiXCR, TCRdb re-called the 5' RACE reads, giving one row per CDR3 protein. The repertoire holds about 220,000 distinct CDR3 sequences, with around 7.9% as singletons. The sample holds many counts of this clonotype. No antigen is known for it. The TCR comes from a male donor with ankylosing spondylitis. The sample consisted of blood, either unsorted or a sorted T cell fraction (not recorded which). The chain uses TRBV5-6 and TRBJ2-5; D gene unclear. The CDR3, as DNA: TGTGCCTTCGGCGACCCTCGGGAGACCCAGTACTTC. It specifies CAFGDPRETQYF.